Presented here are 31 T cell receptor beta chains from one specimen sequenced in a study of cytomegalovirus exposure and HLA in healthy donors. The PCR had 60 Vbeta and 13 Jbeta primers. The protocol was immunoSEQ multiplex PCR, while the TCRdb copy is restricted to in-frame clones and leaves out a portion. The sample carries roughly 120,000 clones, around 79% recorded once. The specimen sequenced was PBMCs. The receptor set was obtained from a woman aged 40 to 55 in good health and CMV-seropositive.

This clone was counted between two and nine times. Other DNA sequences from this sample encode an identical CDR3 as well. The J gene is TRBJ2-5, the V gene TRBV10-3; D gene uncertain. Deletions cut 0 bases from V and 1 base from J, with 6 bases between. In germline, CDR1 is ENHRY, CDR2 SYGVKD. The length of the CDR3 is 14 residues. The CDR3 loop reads CAISESGSQETQYF. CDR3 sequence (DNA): TGTGCCATCAGTGAGTCGGGCAGCCAAGAGACCCAGTACTTC.

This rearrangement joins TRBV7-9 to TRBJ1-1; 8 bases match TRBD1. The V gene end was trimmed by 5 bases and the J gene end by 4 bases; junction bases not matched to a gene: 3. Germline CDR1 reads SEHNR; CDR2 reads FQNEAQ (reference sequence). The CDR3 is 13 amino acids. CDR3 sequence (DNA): TGTGCCAGCAGCACAGGGGGTGTCACTGAAGCTTTCTTT. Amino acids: CASSTGGVTEAFF.

The CDR3 loop is CASSLGQVYNEQFF. DNA of the CDR3: TGCGCCAGCAGCCTGGGACAGGTCTACAATGAGCAGTTCTTC. V gene TRBV4-3 combines with J gene TRBJ2-1; 8 bases agree with TRBD1. The V gene's germline CDR1 is LGHNA and CDR2 YSLEER. V was clipped by 4 bases and J by 3 bases; unmatched bases: 2. This CDR3 spans 14 amino acids.

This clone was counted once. In DNA, the CDR3 is TGTGCCAGCAGTTATGGGACAGGGGGGGGCTACACCTTC. This gives the protein CASSYGTGGGYTF. The rearrangement links TRBV6-6 to TRBJ1-2; TRBD1 agrees at 11 bases. Trimming at V came to 3 bases and at J to 8 bases, leaving 2 bases not matched to a gene. The CDR3 runs to 13 residues. Germline CDR1 MNHNY, CDR2 SVGAGI (reference sequence).

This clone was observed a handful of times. The CDR3 DNA is TGTGCCAGCAGCTTGCAGGCCTACGAGCAGTACTTC. Protein: CASSLQAYEQYF. The chain couples TRBV5-6 to TRBJ2-7; D not resolved. Trimming stripped 1 base from V and 2 bases from J, with 4 bases between. This CDR3 contains 12 residues. The germline CDR1 and CDR2 sequences are SGHDT and YYEEEE.

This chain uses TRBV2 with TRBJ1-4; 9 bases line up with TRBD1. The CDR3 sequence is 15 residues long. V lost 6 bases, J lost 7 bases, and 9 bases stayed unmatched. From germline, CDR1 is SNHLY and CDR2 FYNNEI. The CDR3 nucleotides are TGTGCCAGCAGCACTACAGGGGGCGTCGGTGAAAAACTGTTTTTT. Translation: CASSTTGGVGEKLFF.

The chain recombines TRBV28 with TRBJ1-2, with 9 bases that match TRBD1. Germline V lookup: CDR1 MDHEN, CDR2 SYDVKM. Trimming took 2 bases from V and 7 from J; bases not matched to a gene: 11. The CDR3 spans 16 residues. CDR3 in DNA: TGTGCCAGCAGTTTACAACTGGGACAGGGCTTTGGTGGCTACACCTTC. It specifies CASSLQLGQGFGGYTF.

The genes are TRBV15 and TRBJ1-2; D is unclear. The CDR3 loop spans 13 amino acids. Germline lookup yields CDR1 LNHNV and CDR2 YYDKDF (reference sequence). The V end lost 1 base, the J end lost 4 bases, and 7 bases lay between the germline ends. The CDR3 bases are TGTGCCACCAGCAGAGGAGGGCTCTATGGCTACACCTTC. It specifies CATSRGGLYGYTF.

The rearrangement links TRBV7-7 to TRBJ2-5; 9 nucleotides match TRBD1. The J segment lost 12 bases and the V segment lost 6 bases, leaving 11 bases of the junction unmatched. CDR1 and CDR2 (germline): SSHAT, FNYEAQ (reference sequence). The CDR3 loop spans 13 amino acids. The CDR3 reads CASSRQGVGDKYF. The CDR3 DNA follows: TGTGCCAGCAGTCGACAGGGGGTCGGTGACAAGTACTTC.

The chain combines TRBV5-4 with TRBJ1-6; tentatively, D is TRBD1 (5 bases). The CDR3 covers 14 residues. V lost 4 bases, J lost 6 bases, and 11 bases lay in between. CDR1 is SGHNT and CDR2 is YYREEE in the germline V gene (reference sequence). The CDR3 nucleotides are TGTGCCAGCAGCACGACAGAGCTTAATTCACCCCTCCACTTT. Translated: CASSTTELNSPLHF.

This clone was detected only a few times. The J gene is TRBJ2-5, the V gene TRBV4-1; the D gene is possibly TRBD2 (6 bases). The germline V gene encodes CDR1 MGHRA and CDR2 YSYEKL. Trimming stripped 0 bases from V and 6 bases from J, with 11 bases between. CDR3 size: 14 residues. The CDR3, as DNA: TGCGCCAGCAGCCAAGATCGGGAGTATCAGACCCAGTACTTC. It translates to CASSQDREYQTQYF.

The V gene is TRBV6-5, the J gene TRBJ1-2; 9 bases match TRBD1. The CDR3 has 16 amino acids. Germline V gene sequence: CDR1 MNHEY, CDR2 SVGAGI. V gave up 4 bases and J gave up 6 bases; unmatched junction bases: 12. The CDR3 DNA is TGTGCCAGCAGTTTTAGTAGGGACAGGGTATACCATGGCTACACCTTC. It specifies CASSFSRDRVYHGYTF.

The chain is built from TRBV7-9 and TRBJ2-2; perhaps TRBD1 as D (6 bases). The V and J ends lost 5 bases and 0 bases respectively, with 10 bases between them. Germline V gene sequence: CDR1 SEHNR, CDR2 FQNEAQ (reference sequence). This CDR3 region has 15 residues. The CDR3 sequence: CASSQWTANTGELFF. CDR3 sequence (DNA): TGTGCCAGCAGCCAATGGACAGCGAACACCGGGGAGCTGTTTTTT.

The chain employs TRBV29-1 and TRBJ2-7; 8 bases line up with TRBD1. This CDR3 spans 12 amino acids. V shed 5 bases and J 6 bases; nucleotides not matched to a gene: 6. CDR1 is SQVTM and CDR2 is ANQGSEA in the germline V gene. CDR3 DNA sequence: TGCAGCGTTTATGGACAGGGATCCGAGCAGTACTTC. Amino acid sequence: CSVYGQGSEQYF.

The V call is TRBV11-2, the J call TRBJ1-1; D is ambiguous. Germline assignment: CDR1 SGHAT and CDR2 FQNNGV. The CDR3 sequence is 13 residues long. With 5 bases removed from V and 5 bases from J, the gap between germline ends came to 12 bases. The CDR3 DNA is TGTGCCAGCAGCCTGGCACAGTCGACTGAAGCTTTCTTT. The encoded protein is CASSLAQSTEAFF.

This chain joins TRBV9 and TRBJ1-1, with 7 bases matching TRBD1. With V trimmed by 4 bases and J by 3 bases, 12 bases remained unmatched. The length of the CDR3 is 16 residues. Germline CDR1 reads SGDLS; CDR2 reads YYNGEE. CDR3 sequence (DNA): TGTGCCAGCAGCCCCCGTGCCCTAGACAGGGACACTGAAGCTTTCTTT. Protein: CASSPRALDRDTEAFF.

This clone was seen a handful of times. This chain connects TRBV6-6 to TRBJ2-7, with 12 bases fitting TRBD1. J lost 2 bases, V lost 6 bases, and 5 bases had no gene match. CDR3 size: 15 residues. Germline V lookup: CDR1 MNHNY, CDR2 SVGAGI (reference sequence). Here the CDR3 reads CASSRGTGGTYEQYF. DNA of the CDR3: TGTGCCAGCAGCCGAGGGACAGGGGGCACCTACGAGCAGTACTTC.

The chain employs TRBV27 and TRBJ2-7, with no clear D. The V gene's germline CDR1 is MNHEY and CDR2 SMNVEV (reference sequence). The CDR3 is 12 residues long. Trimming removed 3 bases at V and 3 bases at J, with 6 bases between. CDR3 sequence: CASSFSGYEQYF. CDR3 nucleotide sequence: TGTGCCAGCAGTTTTTCGGGCTACGAGCAGTACTTC.

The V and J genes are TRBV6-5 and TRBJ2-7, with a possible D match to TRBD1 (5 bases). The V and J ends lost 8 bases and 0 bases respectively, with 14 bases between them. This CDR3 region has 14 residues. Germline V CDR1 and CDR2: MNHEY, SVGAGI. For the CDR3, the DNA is TGTGCCAGCGGAGTTGCAGACAGCTCCTACGAGCAGTACTTC. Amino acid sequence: CASGVADSSYEQYF.

DNA for the CDR3: TGTGCCAGTAGTAAGGAAGCGACCTACAATGAGCAGTTCTTC. Translation gives CASSKEATYNEQFF. The V and J genes are TRBV19 and TRBJ2-1; no clear D. The CDR3 is 14 residues long. Trimming removed 4 bases at V and 2 bases at J, with 9 bases between. Germline-derived CDR1 and CDR2 are LNHDA and SQIVND (reference sequence).

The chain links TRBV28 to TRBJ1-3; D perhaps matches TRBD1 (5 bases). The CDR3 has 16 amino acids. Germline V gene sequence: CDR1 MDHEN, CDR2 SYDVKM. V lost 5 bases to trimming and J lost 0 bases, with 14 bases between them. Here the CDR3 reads CASSTRGAFSGNTIYF. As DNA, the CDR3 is TGTGCCAGCAGTACCCGTGGGGCCTTCTCTGGAAACACCATATATTTT.

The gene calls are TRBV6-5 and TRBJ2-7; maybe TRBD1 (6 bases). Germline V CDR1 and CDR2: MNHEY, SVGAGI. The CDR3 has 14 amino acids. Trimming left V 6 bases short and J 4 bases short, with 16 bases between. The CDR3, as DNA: TGTGCCAGCAGAAGACCCGGGACAAGGTACGAGCAGTACTTC. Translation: CASRRPGTRYEQYF.

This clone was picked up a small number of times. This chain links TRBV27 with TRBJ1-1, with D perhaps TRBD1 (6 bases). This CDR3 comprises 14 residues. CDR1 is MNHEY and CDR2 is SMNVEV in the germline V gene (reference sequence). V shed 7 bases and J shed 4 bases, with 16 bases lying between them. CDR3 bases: TGTGCCAGCAAGGGGGGCGGGGGAGGCACTGAAGCTTTCTTT. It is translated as CASKGGGGGTEAFF.

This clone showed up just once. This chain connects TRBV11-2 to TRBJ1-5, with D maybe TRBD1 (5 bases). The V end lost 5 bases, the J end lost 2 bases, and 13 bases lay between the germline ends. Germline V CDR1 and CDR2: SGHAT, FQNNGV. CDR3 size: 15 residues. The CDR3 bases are TGTGCCAGCAGCCTCCTCGGGGGAGGCAATCAGCCCCAGCATTTT. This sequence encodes CASSLLGGGNQPQHF. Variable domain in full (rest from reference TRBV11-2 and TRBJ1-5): EAGVAQSPRYKIIEKRQSVAFWCNPISGHATLYWYQQILGQGPKLLIQFQNNGVVDDSQLPKDRFSAERLKGVDSTLKIQPAKLEDSAVYLCASSLLGGGNQPQHFGDGTRLSIL.

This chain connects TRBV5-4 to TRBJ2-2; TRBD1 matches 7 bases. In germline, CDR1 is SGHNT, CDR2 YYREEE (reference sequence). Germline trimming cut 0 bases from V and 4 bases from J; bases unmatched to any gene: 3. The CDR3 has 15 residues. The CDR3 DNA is TGTGCCAGCAGCTTGGCCTCAGGGGGCACCGGGGAGCTGTTTTTT. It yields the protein CASSLASGGTGELFF.

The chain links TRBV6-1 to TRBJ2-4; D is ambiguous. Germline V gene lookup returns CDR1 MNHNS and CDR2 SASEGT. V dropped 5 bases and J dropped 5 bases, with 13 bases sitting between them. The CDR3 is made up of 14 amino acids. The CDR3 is CASSQPPLENIQYF. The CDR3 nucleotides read TGTGCCAGCAGTCAACCGCCCCTAGAAAACATTCAGTACTTC.

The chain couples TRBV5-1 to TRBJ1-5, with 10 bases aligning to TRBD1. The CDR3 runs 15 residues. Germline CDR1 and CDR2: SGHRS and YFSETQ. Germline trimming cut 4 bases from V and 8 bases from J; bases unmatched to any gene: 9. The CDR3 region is CASSEGQGPREPQHF. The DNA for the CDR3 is TGCGCCAGCAGCGAGGGACAGGGGCCAAGGGAGCCCCAGCATTTT.

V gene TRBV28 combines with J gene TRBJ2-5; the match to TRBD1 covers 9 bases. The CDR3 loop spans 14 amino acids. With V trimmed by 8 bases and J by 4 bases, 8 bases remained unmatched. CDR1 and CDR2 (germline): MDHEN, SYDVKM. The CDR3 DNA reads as TGTGCCAGCCAGACAGGGGGTAGGGGAGAGACCCAGTACTTC. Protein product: CASQTGGRGETQYF.

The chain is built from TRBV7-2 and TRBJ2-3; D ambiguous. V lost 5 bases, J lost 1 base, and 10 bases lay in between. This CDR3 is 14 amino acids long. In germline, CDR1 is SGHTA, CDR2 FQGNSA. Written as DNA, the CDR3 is TGTGCCAGCAGCGCGCAAAGCGGCACAGATACGCAGTATTTT. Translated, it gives CASSAQSGTDTQYF. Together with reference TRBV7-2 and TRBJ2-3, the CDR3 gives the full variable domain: GAGVSQSPSNKVTEKGKDVELRCDPISGHTALYWYRQSLGQGLEFLIYFQGNSAPDKSGLPSDRFSAERTGGSVSTLTIQRTQQEDSAVYLCASSAQSGTDTQYFGPGTRLTVL.

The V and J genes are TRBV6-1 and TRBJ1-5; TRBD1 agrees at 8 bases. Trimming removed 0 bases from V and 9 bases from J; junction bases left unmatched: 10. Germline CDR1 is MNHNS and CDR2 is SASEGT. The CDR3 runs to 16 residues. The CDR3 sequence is CASSEASGGTGWPQHF. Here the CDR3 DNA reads TGTGCCAGCAGTGAAGCTTCAGGGGGCACGGGGTGGCCCCAGCATTTT.

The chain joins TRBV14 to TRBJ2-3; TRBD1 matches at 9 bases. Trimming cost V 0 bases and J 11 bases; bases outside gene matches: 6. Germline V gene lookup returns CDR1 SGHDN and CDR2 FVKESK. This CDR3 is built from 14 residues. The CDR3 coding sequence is TGTGCCAGCAGCCAAGATTTCGGGACAGGGTGGCAGTATTTT. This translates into CASSQDFGTGWQYF.